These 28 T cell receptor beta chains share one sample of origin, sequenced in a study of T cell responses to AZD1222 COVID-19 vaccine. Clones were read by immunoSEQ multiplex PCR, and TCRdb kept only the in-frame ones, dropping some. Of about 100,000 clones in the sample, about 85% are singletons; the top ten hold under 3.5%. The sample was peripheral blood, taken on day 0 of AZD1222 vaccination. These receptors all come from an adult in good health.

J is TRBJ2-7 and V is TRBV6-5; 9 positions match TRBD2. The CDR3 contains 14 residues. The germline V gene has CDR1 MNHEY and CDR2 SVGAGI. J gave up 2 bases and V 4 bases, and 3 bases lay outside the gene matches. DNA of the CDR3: TGTGCCAGCAGTTTAGCGGGGGCCACCTACGAGCAGTACTTC. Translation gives CASSLAGATYEQYF.

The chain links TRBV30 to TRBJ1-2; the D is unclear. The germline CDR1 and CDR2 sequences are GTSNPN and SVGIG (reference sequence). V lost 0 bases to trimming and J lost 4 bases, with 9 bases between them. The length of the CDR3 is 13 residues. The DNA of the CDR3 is TGTGCCTGGAGTGTCGGGGATGGCTATGGCTACACCTTC. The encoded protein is CAWSVGDGYGYTF.

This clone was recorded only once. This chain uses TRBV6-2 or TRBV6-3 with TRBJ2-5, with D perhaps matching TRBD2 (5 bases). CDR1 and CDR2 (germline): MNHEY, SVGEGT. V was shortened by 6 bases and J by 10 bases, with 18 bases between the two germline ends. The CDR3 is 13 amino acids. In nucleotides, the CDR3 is TGTGCCAGCAGCCTGGGTGACTATCGGGACCAGTACTTC. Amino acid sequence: CASSLGDYRDQYF.

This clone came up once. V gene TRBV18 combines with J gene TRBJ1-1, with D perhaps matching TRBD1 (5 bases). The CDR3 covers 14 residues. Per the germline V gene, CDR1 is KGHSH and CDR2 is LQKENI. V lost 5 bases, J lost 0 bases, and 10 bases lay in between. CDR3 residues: CASSGGVVNTEAFF. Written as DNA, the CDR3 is TGTGCCAGCTCAGGGGGGGTAGTGAACACTGAAGCTTTCTTT. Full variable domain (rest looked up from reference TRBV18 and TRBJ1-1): NAGVMQNPRHLVRRRGQEARLRCSPMKGHSHVYWYRQLPEEGLKFMVYLQKENIIDESGMPKERFSAEFPKEGPSILRIQQVVRGDSAAYFCASSGGVVNTEAFFGQGTRLTVV.

CDR3 sequence: CATSAKETQYF. In DNA, the CDR3 is TGTGCCACCAGTGCCAAAGAGACCCAGTACTTC. The genes are TRBV24-1 and TRBJ2-5; D is unclear. This CDR3 contains 11 residues. With 5 bases removed from V and 3 bases from J, the gap between germline ends came to 3 bases. The germline V gene encodes CDR1 KGHDR and CDR2 SFDVKD.

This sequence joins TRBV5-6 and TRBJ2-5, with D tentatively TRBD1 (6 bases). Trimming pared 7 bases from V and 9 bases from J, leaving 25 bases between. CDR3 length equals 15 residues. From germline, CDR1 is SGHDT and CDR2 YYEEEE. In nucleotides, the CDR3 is TGTGCCAGCTGCGGTCAGGGGCCGCCCGACGTGGCCCAGTACTTC. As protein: CASCGQGPPDVAQYF.

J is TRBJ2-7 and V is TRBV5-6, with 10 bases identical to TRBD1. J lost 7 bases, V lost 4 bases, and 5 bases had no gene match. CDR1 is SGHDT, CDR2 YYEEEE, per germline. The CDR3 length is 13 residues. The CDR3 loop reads CASSRQGAREQYV. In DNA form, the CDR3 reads TGTGCCAGCAGCCGACAGGGGGCTCGGGAGCAGTACGTC.

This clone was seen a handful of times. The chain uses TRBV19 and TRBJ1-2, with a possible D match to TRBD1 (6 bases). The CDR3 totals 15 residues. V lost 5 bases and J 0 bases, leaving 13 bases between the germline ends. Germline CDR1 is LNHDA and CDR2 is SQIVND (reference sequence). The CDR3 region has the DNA TGTGCCAGTAGTTCCCCCCAGGGGACTAACTATGGCTACACCTTC. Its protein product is CASSSPQGTNYGYTF.

In nucleotides, the CDR3 is TGTGCCAGCTCGGTCAGCGATGGCTACACCTTC. Encoded protein: CASSVSDGYTF. The rearrangement links TRBV18 to TRBJ1-2; D is uncertain. V was cut by 6 bases and J by 6 bases, with 8 bases left in between. The CDR3 has 11 amino acids. From germline, CDR1 is KGHSH and CDR2 LQKENI.

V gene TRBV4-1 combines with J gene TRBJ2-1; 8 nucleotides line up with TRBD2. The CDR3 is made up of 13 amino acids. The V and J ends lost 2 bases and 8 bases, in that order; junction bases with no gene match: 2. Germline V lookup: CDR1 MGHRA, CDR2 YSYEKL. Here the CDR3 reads CASSQTGRDEQFF. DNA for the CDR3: TGCGCCAGCAGCCAAACCGGGAGGGATGAGCAGTTCTTC.

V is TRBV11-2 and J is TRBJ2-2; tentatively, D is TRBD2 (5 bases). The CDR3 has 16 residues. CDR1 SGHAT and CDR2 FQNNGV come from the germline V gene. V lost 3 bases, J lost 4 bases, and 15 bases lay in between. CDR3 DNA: TGTGCCAGCAGCTTTATAGAGGGTTGGGGCACCGGGGAGCTGTTTTTT. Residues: CASSFIEGWGTGELFF. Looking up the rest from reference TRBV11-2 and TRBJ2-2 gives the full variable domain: EAGVAQSPRYKIIEKRQSVAFWCNPISGHATLYWYQQILGQGPKLLIQFQNNGVVDDSQLPKDRFSAERLKGVDSTLKIQPAKLEDSAVYLCASSFIEGWGTGELFFGEGSRLTVL.

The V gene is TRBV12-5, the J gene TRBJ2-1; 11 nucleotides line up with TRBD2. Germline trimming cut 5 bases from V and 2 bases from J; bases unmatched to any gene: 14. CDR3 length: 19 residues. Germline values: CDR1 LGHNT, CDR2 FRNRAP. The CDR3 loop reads CASGPHFASGRRPYNEQFF. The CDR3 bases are TGTGCTAGTGGTCCGCATTTCGCTAGCGGGAGGCGTCCCTACAATGAGCAGTTCTTC.

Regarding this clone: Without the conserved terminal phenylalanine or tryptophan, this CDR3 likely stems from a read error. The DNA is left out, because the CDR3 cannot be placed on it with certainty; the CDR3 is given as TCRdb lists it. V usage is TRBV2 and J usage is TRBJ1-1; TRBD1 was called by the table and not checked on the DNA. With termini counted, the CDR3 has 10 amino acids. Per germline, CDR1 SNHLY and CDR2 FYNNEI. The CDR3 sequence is CASSDLQARY.

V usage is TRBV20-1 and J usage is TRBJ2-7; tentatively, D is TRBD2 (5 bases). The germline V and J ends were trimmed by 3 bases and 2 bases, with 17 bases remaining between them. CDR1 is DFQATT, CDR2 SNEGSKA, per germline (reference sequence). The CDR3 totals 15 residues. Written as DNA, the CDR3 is TGCAGTGCTAGTGTGGACTTACTGGGAACCTACGAGCAGTACTTC. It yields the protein CSASVDLLGTYEQYF.

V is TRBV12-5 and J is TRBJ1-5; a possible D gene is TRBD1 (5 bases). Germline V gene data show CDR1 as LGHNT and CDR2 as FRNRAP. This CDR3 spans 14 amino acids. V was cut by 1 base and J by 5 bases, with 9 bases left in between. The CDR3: CASGLEGVDQPQHF. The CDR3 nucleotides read TGTGCTAGTGGTTTGGAAGGGGTAGATCAGCCCCAGCATTTT.

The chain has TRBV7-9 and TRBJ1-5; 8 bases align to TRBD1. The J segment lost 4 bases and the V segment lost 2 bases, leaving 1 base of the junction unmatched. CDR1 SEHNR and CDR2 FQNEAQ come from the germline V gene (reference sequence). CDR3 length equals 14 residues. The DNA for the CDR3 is TGTGCCAGCAGCTTAACAGGGGGGAATCAGCCCCAGCATTTT. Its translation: CASSLTGGNQPQHF.

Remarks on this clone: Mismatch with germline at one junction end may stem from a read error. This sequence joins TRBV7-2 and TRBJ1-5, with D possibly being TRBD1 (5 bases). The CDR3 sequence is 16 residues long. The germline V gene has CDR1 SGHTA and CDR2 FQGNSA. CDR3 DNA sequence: TGTGCCAGCAGTTTAGGGAGGGGACGGTTATACCAGCCCCAGCATTTT. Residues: CASSLGRGRLYQPQHF. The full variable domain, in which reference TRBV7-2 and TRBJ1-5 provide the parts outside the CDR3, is GAGVSQSPSNKVTEKGKDVELRCDPISGHTALYWYRQSLGQGLEFLIYFQGNSAPDKSGLPSDRFSAERTGGSVSTLTIQRTQQEDSAVYLCASSLGRGRLYQPQHFGDGTRLSIL.

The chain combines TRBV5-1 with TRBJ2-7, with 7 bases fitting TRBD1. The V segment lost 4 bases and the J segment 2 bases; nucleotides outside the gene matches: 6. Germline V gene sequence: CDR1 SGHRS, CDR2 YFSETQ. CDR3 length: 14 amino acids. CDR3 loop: CASSHRDRTYEQYF. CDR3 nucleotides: TGCGCCAGCAGCCACCGGGACAGAACCTACGAGCAGTACTTC.

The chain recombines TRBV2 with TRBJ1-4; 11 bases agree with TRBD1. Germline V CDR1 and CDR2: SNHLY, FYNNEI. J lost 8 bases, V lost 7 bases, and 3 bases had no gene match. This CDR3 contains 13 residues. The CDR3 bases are TGTGCCAGCACTCGGACAGGGGGCGAAAAACTGTTTTTT. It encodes CASTRTGGEKLFF.

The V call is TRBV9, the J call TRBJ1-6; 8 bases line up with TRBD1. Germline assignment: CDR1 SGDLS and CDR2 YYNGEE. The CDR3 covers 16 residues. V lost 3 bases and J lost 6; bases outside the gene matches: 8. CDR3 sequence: CASSGPRTGFNSPLHF. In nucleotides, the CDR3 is TGTGCCAGCAGCGGCCCCAGGACAGGGTTTAATTCACCCCTCCACTTT.

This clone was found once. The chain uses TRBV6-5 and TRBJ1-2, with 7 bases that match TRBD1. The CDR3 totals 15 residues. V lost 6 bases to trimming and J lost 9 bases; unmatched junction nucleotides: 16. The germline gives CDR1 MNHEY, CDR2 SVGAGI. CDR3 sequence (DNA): TGTGCCAGCAGCCTCGGGACAGCGGCAGGAGAAAGCTACACCTTC. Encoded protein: CASSLGTAAGESYTF.

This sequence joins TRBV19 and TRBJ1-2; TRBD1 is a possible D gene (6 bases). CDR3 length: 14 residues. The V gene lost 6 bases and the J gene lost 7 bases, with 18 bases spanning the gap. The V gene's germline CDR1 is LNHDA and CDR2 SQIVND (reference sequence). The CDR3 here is CASRAGGAAFGYTF. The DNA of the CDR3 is TGTGCCAGTAGGGCCGGGGGCGCGGCTTTTGGCTACACCTTC.

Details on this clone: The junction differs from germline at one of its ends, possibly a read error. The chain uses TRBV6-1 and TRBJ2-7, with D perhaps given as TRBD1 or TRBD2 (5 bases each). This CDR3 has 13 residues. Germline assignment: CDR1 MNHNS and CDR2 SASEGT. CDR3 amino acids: CASSELPGTAASF. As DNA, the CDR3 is TGTGCCAGCAGTGAGTTACCGGGGACGGCCGCATCATTT.

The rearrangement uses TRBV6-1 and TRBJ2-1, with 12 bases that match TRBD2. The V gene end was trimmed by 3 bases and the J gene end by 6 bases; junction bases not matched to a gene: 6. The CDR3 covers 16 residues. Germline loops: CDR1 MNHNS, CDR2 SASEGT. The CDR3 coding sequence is TGTGCCAGCAGTGATGCGCTAGCGGGGGGGGGCAATGAGCAGTTCTTC. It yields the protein CASSDALAGGGNEQFF.

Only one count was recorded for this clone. CDR3 nucleotide sequence: TGCGCCAGCAGCTTTTCCGGGGGAGGCACCGGGGAGCTGTTTTTT. This codes for CASSFSGGGTGELFF. J is TRBJ2-2 and V is TRBV4-3, with a tentative D call TRBD2 (6 bases). With 5 bases removed from V and 4 bases from J, the gap between germline ends came to 14 bases. Germline V gene data show CDR1 as LGHNA and CDR2 as YSLEER. The CDR3 sequence is 15 residues long.

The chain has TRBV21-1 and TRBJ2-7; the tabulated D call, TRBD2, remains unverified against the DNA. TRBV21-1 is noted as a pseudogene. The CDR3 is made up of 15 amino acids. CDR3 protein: CASSLRGGLTYEQYF. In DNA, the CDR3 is TGTGCCAGCTCTCTAAGGGGGGGGTTGACCTACGAGCAGTACTTC.

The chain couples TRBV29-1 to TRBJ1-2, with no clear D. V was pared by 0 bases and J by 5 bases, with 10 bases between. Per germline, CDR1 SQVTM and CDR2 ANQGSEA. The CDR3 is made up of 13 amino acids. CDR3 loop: CSVEDPADYGYTF. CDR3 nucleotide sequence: TGCAGCGTTGAAGATCCGGCCGATTATGGCTACACCTTC.

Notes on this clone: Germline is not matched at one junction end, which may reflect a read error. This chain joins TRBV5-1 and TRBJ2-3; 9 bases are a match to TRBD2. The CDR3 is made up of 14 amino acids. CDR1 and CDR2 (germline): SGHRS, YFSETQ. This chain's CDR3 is CASSSGLATDTQYF. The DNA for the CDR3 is TGTGCCAGCAGCAGCGGACTAGCGACAGATACGCAGTATTTT.